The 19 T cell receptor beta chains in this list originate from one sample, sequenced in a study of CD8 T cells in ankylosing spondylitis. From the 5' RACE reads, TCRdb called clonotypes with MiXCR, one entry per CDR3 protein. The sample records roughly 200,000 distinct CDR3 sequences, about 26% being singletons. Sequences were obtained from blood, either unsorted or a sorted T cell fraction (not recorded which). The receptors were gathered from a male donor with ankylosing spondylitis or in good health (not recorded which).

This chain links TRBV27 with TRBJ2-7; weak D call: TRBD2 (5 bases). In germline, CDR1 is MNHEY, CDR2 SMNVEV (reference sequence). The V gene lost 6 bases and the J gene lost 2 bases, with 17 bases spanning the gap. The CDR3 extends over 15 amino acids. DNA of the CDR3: TGTGCCAGCAGCGCCCTTATATCGAGGGCCTACGAGCAGTACTTC. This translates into CASSALISRAYEQYF.

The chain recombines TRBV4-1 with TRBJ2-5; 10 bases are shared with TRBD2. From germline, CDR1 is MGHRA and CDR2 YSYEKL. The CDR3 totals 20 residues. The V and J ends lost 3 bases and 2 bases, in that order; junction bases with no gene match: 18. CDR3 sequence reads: CASSHPGRTSGLNLQETQYF. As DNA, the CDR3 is TGCGCCAGCAGCCACCCCGGACGGACTAGCGGTCTTAACCTACAAGAGACCCAGTACTTC.

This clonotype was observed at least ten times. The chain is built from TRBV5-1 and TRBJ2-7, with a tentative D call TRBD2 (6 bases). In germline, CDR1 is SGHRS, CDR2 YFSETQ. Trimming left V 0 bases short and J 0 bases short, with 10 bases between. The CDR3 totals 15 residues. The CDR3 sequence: CASSLVAGSSYEQYF. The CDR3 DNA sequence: TGCGCCAGCAGCTTGGTGGCGGGGAGCTCCTACGAGCAGTACTTC.

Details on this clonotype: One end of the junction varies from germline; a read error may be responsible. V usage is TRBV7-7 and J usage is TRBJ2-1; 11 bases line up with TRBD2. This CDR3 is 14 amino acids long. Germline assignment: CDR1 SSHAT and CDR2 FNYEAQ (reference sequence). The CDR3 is CASSKGLAANEQFF. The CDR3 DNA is TGTGCTAGCAGCAAGGGACTAGCGGCCAATGAGCAGTTCTTC.

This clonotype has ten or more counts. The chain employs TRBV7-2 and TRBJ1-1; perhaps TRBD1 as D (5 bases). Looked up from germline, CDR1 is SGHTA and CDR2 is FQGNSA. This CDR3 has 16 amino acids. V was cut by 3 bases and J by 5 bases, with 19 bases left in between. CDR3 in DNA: TGTGCCAGCAGCTTGGCTCCAGGGAATGAAAATACTGAAGCTTTCTTT. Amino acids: CASSLAPGNENTEAFF.

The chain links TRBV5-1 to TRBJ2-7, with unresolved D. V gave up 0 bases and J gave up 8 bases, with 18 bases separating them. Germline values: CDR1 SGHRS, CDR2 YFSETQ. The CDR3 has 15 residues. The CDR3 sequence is CASSLEGSGTPQQYF. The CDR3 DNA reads TGCGCCAGCAGCTTGGAGGGTTCGGGTACCCCTCAGCAGTACTTC.

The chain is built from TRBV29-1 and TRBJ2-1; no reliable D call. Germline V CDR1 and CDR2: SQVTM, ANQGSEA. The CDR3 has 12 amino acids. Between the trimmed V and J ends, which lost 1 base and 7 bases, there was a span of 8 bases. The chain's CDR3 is CSVEGGSNEQFF. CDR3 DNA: TGCAGCGTTGAAGGAGGCTCTAATGAGCAGTTCTTC.

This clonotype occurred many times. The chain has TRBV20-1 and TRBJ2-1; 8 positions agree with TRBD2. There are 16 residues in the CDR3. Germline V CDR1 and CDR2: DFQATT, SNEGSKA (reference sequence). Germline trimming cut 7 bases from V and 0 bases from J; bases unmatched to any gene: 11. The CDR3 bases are TGCAGTGTCAGAAGCCCAAGCGGGAGCTCCTACAATGAGCAGTTCTTC. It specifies CSVRSPSGSSYNEQFF.

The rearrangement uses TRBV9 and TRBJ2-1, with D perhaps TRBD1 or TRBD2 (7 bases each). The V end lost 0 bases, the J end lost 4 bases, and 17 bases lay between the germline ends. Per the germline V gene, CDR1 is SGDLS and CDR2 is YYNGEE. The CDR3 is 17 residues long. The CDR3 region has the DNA TGTGCCAGCAGCGTAGCTCCGGGGAGGGGGCTATACAATGAGCAGTTCTTC. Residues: CASSVAPGRGLYNEQFF.

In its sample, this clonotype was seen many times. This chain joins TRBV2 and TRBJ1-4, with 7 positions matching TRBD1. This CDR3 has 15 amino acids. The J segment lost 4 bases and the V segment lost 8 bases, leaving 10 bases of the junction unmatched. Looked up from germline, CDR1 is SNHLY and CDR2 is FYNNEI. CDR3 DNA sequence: TGTGCCAGCGGAAGCCAGGGGGGGATTAATGAAAAACTGTTTTTT. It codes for CASGSQGGINEKLFF. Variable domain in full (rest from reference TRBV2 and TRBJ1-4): EPEVTQTPSHQVTQMGQEVILRCVPISNHLYFYWYRQILGQKVEFLVSFYNNEISEKSEIFDDQFSVERPDGSNFTLKIRSTKLEDSAMYFCASGSQGGINEKLFFGSGTQLSVL.

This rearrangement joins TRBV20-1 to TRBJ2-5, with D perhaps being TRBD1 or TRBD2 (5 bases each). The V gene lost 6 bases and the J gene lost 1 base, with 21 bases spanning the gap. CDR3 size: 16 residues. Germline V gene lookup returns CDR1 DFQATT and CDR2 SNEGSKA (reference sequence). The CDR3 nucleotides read TGCAGTGCCCTACCGCCGGGGCGGCGGGCCCAAGAGACCCAGTACTTC. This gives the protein CSALPPGRRAQETQYF.

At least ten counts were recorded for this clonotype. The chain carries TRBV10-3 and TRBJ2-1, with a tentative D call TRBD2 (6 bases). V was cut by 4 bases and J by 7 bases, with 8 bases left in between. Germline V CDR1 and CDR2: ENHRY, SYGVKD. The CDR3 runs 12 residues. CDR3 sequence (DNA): TGTGCCATCAGTGTTGGGGGGAATGAGCAGTTCTTC. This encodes CAISVGGNEQFF.

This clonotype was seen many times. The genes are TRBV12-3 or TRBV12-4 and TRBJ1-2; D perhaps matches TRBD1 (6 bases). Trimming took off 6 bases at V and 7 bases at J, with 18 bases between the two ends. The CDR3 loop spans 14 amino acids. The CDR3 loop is CASRLTGGSGGYTF. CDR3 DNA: TGTGCCAGCAGACTAACCGGGGGCTCGGGTGGCTACACCTTC.

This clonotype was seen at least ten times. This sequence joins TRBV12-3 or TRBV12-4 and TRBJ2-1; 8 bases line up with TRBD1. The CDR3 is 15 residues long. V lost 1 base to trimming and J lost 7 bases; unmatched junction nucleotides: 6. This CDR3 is CASSLGAGGINEQFF. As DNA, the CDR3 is TGTGCCAGCAGTTTAGGGGCAGGGGGCATAAATGAGCAGTTCTTC.

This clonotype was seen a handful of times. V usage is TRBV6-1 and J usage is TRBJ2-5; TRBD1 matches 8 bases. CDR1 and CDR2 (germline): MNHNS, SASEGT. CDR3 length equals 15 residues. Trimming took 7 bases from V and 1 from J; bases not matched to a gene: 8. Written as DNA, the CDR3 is TGTGCCAGCACCCGGACAGGGTTTTCCCAAGAGACCCAGTACTTC. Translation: CASTRTGFSQETQYF.

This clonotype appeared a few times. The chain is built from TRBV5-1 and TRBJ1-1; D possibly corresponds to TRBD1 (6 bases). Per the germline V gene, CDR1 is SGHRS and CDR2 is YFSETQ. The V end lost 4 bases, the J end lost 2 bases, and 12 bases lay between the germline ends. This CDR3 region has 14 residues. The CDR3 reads CASSPQDSNTEAFF. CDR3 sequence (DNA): TGCGCCAGCAGCCCCCAGGACAGCAACACTGAAGCTTTCTTT.

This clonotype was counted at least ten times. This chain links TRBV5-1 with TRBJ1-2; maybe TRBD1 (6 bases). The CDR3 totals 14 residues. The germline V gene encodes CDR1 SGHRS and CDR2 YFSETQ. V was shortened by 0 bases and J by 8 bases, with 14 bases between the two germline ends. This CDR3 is CASSLGQAASGYTF. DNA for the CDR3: TGCGCCAGCAGCTTGGGACAGGCCGCGAGCGGCTACACCTTC. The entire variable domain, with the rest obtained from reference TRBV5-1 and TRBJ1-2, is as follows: KAGVTQTPRYLIKTRGQQVTLSCSPISGHRSVSWYQQTPGQGLQFLFEYFSETQRNKGNFPGRFSGRQFSNSRSEMNVSTLELGDSALYLCASSLGQAASGYTFGSGTRLTVV.

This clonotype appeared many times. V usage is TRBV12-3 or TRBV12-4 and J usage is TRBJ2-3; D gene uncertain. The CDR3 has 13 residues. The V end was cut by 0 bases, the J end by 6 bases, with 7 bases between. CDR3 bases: TGTGCCAGCAGTTTAGCGGGGTACGATACGCAGTATTTT. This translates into CASSLAGYDTQYF.

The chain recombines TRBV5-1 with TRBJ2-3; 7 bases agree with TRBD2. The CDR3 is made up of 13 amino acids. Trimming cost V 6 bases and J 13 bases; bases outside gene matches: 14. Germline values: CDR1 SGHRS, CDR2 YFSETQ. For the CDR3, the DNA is TGCGCCAGCATTCCGCCCGGGAGGAGGGAGAAGTATTTT. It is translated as CASIPPGRREKYF.